This T cell receptor beta chain was retrieved from a study of memory CD4+ T cells and cytomegalovirus serostatus. Study-level findings and limits: CD4+ memory repertoires contained 67 of 164 reported CMV TCRbeta sequences. Repertoires predicted CMV serostatus with median bootstrapped AUC of 0.95. Suggested: most of the CMV-linked TCR signature lies in CD4+ memory cells.

The V gene's germline CDR1 is SGHVS and CDR2 FQNEAQ. Losses at the gene ends were 5 bases for V and 4 bases for J; bases not matched to a gene: 12. The length of the CDR3 is 17 residues. In its sample, this clone was seen a few times. No antigen is known for it. As handled by the study authors: After removing out-of-frame reads, around 2 million distinct TCRbeta sequences remained. The assay was immunoSEQ multiplex PCR, and TCRdb's table has in-frame clones only and misses some. The V and J calls and clone size are taken from that table; D and trimming were inferred from the DNA. The table includes around 38,000 clones, 76% detected once. The sort gate was single viable CD3+CD4+CD8-CD45RO+ cells for memory CD4+ T cells.

The rearrangement joins TRBV7-8 to TRBJ2-2; 8 nucleotides match TRBD1. The sample taken for sequencing was memory CD4+ T cells from blood. The receptor was isolated from an adult in good health and CMV-seronegative. CDR3 DNA: TGTGCCAGCAGCACCCTCGTACCGGGACAGGTCACCGGGGAGCTGTTTTTT. It yields the protein CASSTLVPGQVTGELFF.